The 29 T cell receptor beta chains given below trace back to one sample, sequenced in a study of human T cells and chemical hapten exposure. Time point defined: patch test 2, 6 weeks after DPC sensitization. Indicated treatment: therapeutic diphenylcyclopropenone sensitization with weekly scalp DPC. TCRdb reanalysed the RACE reads using MiXCR and keeps one entry per CDR3 protein. The profile shows about 54,000 distinct CDR3 sequences, around 9.5% of them singletons. Sequenced material: whole blood, taken in connection with sensitization to the hapten diphenylcyclopropenone (DPC). These receptors came from a woman aged 45-60 years with alopecia areata. Some clones in this sample may be carry-over from other donors' samples.

This clonotype occurred many times. CDR3 sequence: CASSSYRGAENEKLFF. In nucleotides, the CDR3 is TGTGCCAGCAGCTCCTATCGGGGGGCAGAGAATGAAAAACTGTTTTTT. This chain links TRBV5-4 with TRBJ1-4; D is perhaps TRBD1 (6 bases). Germline values: CDR1 SGHNT, CDR2 YYREEE (reference sequence). Trimming cost V 3 bases and J 5 bases, with 17 bases left between them. CDR3 length: 16 residues.

This clonotype was counted between two and nine times. This chain links TRBV3-1 with TRBJ2-5; D is uncertain. Germline CDR1 reads LGHDT; CDR2 reads YNNKEL (reference sequence). V gave up 2 bases and J gave up 5 bases, with 9 bases separating them. CDR3 length equals 13 residues. Written as DNA, the CDR3 is TGTGCCAGCAGCCAACTGAGCTCTGAGACCCAGTACTTC. It specifies CASSQLSSETQYF.

This clonotype was seen many times. The chain recombines TRBV19 with TRBJ2-3, with TRBD1 matching 9 bases. Trimming removed 3 bases from V and 6 bases from J; junction bases left unmatched: 10. The germline CDR1 and CDR2 sequences are LNHDA and SQIVND (reference sequence). This CDR3 has 16 residues. This CDR3 is CASSIPGTGSKDTQYF. CDR3 sequence (DNA): TGTGCCAGTAGTATCCCCGGGACAGGGTCAAAGGATACGCAGTATTTT.

Many counts were recorded for this clonotype. CDR3 DNA sequence: TGTGCCAGCTCCCCCCAGGCCGGGCCGATGAACACTGAAGCTTTCTTT. It is translated as CASSPQAGPMNTEAFF. V gene TRBV5-4 combines with J gene TRBJ1-1; D ambiguous. Trimming shortened V by 7 bases and J by 0 bases, and 19 bases separated the two germline ends. This CDR3 comprises 16 residues. Looked up from germline, CDR1 is SGHNT and CDR2 is YYREEE (reference sequence).

The chain recombines TRBV3-1 with TRBJ2-1, with 7 bases lining up with TRBD1. This CDR3 is 13 amino acids long. After removal of 4 bases from V and 8 bases from J, the junction contained 5 bases not matched to a gene. Germline CDR1 is LGHDT and CDR2 is YNNKEL (reference sequence). CDR3 sequence: CASSPHDRDEQFF. Here the CDR3 DNA reads TGTGCCAGCAGCCCCCATGACAGGGATGAGCAGTTCTTC.

This clonotype has a count of ten or more. The chain carries TRBV28 and TRBJ1-1, with a tentative D call TRBD1 (6 bases). The ends were cut back, 7 bases at V and 1 base at J, with 16 bases in the middle. The germline gives CDR1 MDHEN, CDR2 SYDVKM. This CDR3 is 15 amino acids long. Here the CDR3 reads CASINRGRGNTEAFF. CDR3 DNA: TGTGCCAGCATTAACCGGGGCAGGGGGAACACTGAAGCTTTCTTT.

This clonotype appeared a few times. The chain carries TRBV7-9 and TRBJ1-1; no clear D. V shed 5 bases and J shed 9 bases, with 4 bases lying between them. This CDR3 has 9 residues. Germline-derived CDR1 and CDR2 are SEHNR and FQNEAQ (reference sequence). The CDR3 nucleotides are TGTGCCAGCAGCCCGCAAGCTTTCTTT. It yields the protein CASSPQAFF.

The V and J genes are TRBV6-1 and TRBJ1-1; TRBD1 matches at 7 bases. The CDR3 contains 14 residues. With 5 bases clipped from V and 3 bases from J, the junction kept 6 bases outside the gene matches. Germline V gene lookup returns CDR1 MNHNS and CDR2 SASEGT. CDR3 in amino acids: CASSSVTGDTEAFF. The CDR3 DNA sequence: TGTGCCAGCAGTTCGGTTACAGGGGACACTGAAGCTTTCTTT.

J is TRBJ2-7 and V is TRBV20-1, with 8 nucleotides matching TRBD1. Germline V gives CDR1 DFQATT, CDR2 SNEGSKA (reference sequence). The trim removed 6 bases at V and 3 bases at J, leaving 10 bases unmatched. The CDR3 is 14 residues long. In DNA, the CDR3 is TGCAGTGCCGAGCCGGGACAGGCTTACTACGAGCAGTACTTC. Protein product: CSAEPGQAYYEQYF.

The gene calls are TRBV18 and TRBJ1-1; TRBD1 might be the D (5 bases). CDR1 is KGHSH, CDR2 LQKENI, per germline. Trimming cost V 6 bases and J 6 bases, with 17 bases left between them. This CDR3 is built from 14 residues. CDR3 sequence: CASSSTGTYSEAFF. DNA of the CDR3: TGTGCCAGCTCTTCAACCGGGACGTATTCTGAAGCTTTCTTT.

The chain uses TRBV3-1 and TRBJ2-7, with TRBD2 as a possible D gene (6 bases). The V and J ends lost 4 bases and 5 bases respectively, with 15 bases between them. The CDR3 runs 14 residues. Germline V gene data show CDR1 as LGHDT and CDR2 as YNNKEL (reference sequence). CDR3 bases: TGTGCCAGCAGCCCGTTGGGGGGTATGAACGAGCAGTACTTC. This gives the protein CASSPLGGMNEQYF.

This clonotype has a count of ten or more. The gene calls are TRBV7-2 and TRBJ1-1; 9 nucleotides align to TRBD1. The CDR3 runs 14 residues. Germline V gene sequence: CDR1 SGHTA, CDR2 FQGNSA. The V gene end was trimmed by 6 bases and the J gene end by 4 bases; junction bases not matched to a gene: 6. CDR3 in amino acids: CASRGDRVFTEAFF. CDR3 sequence (DNA): TGTGCCAGCAGGGGGGACAGGGTATTCACTGAAGCTTTCTTT.

Many counts were recorded for this clonotype. The rearrangement joins TRBV2 to TRBJ2-7, with D possibly being TRBD1 (6 bases). V lost 6 bases, J lost 0 bases, and 12 bases lay in between. CDR3 length: 14 residues. The germline V gene encodes CDR1 SNHLY and CDR2 FYNNEI. CDR3 coding DNA: TGTGCCAGCAGCGTTGACAGGATCTCCTACGAGCAGTACTTC. This encodes CASSVDRISYEQYF. Full variable domain (missing parts from reference TRBV2 and TRBJ2-7): EPEVTQTPSHQVTQMGQEVILRCVPISNHLYFYWYRQILGQKVEFLVSFYNNEISEKSEIFDDQFSVERPDGSNFTLKIRSTKLEDSAMYFCASSVDRISYEQYFGPGTRLTVT.

This chain joins TRBV6-6 and TRBJ2-3, with 12 positions matching TRBD2. Germline assignment: CDR1 MNHNY and CDR2 SVGAGI (reference sequence). Trimming took 4 bases from V and 0 from J; bases not matched to a gene: 8. The CDR3 runs to 18 residues. The DNA of the CDR3 is TGTGCCAGCAGTTCCACTAGCGGGAGGCCTAAAAGCACAGATACGCAGTATTTT. It codes for CASSSTSGRPKSTDTQYF.

J is TRBJ2-3 and V is TRBV19; D possibly corresponds to TRBD1 (5 bases). The CDR3 is 18 amino acids. Trimming cost V 4 bases and J 0 bases, with 20 bases left between them. CDR1 LNHDA and CDR2 SQIVND come from the germline V gene (reference sequence). CDR3 sequence reads: CASSTHQGGSPSTDTQYF. The CDR3, as DNA: TGTGCCAGTAGTACTCATCAGGGCGGCAGTCCTAGCACAGATACGCAGTATTTT. The whole variable domain, filled in from reference TRBV19 and TRBJ2-3, reads DGGITQSPKYLFRKEGQNVTLSCEQNLNHDAMYWYRQDPGQGLRLIYYSQIVNDFQKGDIAEGYSVSREKKESFPLTVTSAQKNPTAFYLCASSTHQGGSPSTDTQYFGPGTRLTVL.

This clonotype was found a few times. J is TRBJ1-6 and V is TRBV12-3 or TRBV12-4; 7 bases map to TRBD1. V lost 10 bases, J lost 10 bases, and 7 bases stayed unmatched. There are 12 residues in the CDR3. CDR3 sequence (DNA): TGTGCCAACCTGACAGGGCCCTCACCCCTCCACTTT. Translated: CANLTGPSPLHF.

This clonotype was detected many times. The gene calls are TRBV18 and TRBJ1-4; no reliable D call. The germline gives CDR1 KGHSH, CDR2 LQKENI. Deletions cut 6 bases from V and 0 bases from J, with 5 bases between. The CDR3 is made up of 13 amino acids. The CDR3 spells CASSRATNEKLFF. The CDR3 nucleotides are TGTGCCAGCTCGCGTGCAACTAATGAAAAACTGTTTTTT.

The chain has TRBV11-1 and TRBJ2-1; a possible D gene is TRBD1 (5 bases). This CDR3 has 15 amino acids. The V and J ends lost 3 bases and 7 bases respectively, with 16 bases between them. The germline V gene encodes CDR1 SGHAT and CDR2 FQDESV (reference sequence). The CDR3 loop is CASSLQGLWNNEQFF. CDR3 nucleotides: TGTGCCAGCAGCTTGCAGGGATTGTGGAATAATGAGCAGTTCTTC.

CDR3 sequence (DNA): TGTGCCAGCAGTTTTACTCCGGGACTAGCGAACTACAATGAGCAGTTCTTC. It codes for CASSFTPGLANYNEQFF. The chain is built from TRBV12-3 or TRBV12-4 and TRBJ2-1; TRBD2 matches at 10 bases. The CDR3 contains 17 residues. J was trimmed by 3 bases and V by 3 bases; bases with no gene match: 8.

The J gene is TRBJ1-4, the V gene TRBV6-6; no firm D call. The CDR3 spans 17 residues. V gave up 0 bases and J gave up 0 bases, with 11 bases separating them. The germline gives CDR1 MNHNY, CDR2 SVGAGI (reference sequence). The CDR3 region is CASSYSGQPPTNEKLFF. CDR3 DNA: TGTGCCAGCAGTTACTCTGGCCAGCCGCCAACTAATGAAAAACTGTTTTTT.

This clonotype was seen only a few times. This chain links TRBV7-6 with TRBJ2-5, with D possibly TRBD1 on 5 matching bases. Trimming stripped 8 bases from V and 3 bases from J, with 16 bases between. The CDR3 totals 14 residues. Germline CDR1 SGHVS, CDR2 FNYEAQ. The CDR3 loop reads CASGQGQTKETQYF. CDR3 nucleotides: TGTGCCAGCGGACAAGGACAAACTAAAGAGACCCAGTACTTC. Filled out from reference TRBV7-6 and TRBJ2-5, the complete variable domain reads GAGVSQSPRYKVTKRGQDVALRCDPISGHVSLYWYRQALGQGPEFLTYFNYEAQQDKSGLPNDRFSAERPEGSISTLTIQRTEQRDSAMYRCASGQGQTKETQYFGPGTRLLVL.

This clonotype was seen many times. The V and J genes are TRBV9 and TRBJ1-1, with D perhaps matching TRBD1 (6 bases). V lost 4 bases, J lost 7 bases, and 14 bases lay in between. The CDR3 runs 13 residues. Germline values: CDR1 SGDLS, CDR2 YYNGEE. This chain's CDR3 is CASSSTQGGEAFF. For the CDR3, the DNA is TGTGCCAGCAGCTCAACACAGGGAGGTGAAGCTTTCTTT. The full variable domain, completed using reference TRBV9 and TRBJ1-1, is DSGVTQTPKHLITATGQRVTLRCSPRSGDLSVYWYQQSLDQGLQFLIQYYNGEERAKGNILERFSAQQFPDLHSELNLSSLELGDSALYFCASSSTQGGEAFFGQGTRLTVV.

V and J are TRBV11-2 and TRBJ1-2; D unclear. This CDR3 has 13 residues. Trimming stripped 0 bases from V and 6 bases from J, with 8 bases between. From germline, CDR1 is SGHAT and CDR2 FQNNGV. The CDR3 region has the DNA TGTGCCAGCAGCTTAGATTTTGGGAATGGCTACACCTTC. Its protein is CASSLDFGNGYTF.

This clonotype came up many times. The chain joins TRBV12-3 or TRBV12-4 to TRBJ2-4; either TRBD1 or TRBD2 may supply D (6 bases each). V gave up 4 bases and J gave up 0 bases, with 19 bases separating them. The CDR3 contains 18 residues. The CDR3 region is CASSSGEEWVLAKNIQYF. As DNA, the CDR3 is TGTGCCAGCAGTTCAGGGGAGGAGTGGGTGCTAGCCAAAAACATTCAGTACTTC.

This clonotype was recorded at least ten times. The chain joins TRBV6-6 to TRBJ2-4, with a tentative D call TRBD1 (6 bases). V was trimmed by 9 bases and J by 5 bases, leaving 17 bases between them. Germline V gene data show CDR1 as MNHNY and CDR2 as SVGAGI (reference sequence). This CDR3 comprises 14 residues. CDR3: CARAADSPENIQYF. For the CDR3, the DNA is TGTGCCAGAGCTGCGGACAGTCCTGAAAACATTCAGTACTTC.

This clonotype was counted a few times. The rearrangement joins TRBV29-1 to TRBJ1-1; D uncertain. Looked up from germline, CDR1 is SQVTM and CDR2 is ANQGSEA. The CDR3 is made up of 13 amino acids. Trimming cost V 1 base and J 6 bases, with 12 bases left between them. The CDR3, as DNA: TGCAGCGTTGAAGTTCAGTCGGCCGCTGAAGCTTTCTTT. It specifies CSVEVQSAAEAFF.

Many counts were recorded for this clonotype. The V and J genes are TRBV18 and TRBJ1-1; D unresolved. V lost 1 base, J lost 0 bases, and 3 bases lay in between. This CDR3 has 13 amino acids. Germline assignment: CDR1 KGHSH and CDR2 LQKENI. In DNA form, the CDR3 reads TGTGCCAGCTCACCACTGATGAACACTGAAGCTTTCTTT. As protein: CASSPLMNTEAFF.

This chain connects TRBV12-3 or TRBV12-4 to TRBJ2-7; tentatively, D is TRBD1 (5 bases). Trimming shortened V by 3 bases and J by 5 bases, and 11 bases separated the two germline ends. The CDR3 has 13 residues. CDR3 nucleotide sequence: TGTGCCAGCAGTTTGCAGGGATTCAACGAGCAGTACTTC. It encodes CASSLQGFNEQYF.

This clonotype was detected only a few times. This chain joins TRBV12-3 or TRBV12-4 and TRBJ2-2; D gene uncertain. This CDR3 comprises 14 residues. V was trimmed by 2 bases and J by 1 base, leaving 5 bases between them. The CDR3 protein is CASSLKQNTGELFF. The DNA of the CDR3 is TGTGCCAGCAGTTTAAAGCAGAACACCGGGGAGCTGTTTTTT.